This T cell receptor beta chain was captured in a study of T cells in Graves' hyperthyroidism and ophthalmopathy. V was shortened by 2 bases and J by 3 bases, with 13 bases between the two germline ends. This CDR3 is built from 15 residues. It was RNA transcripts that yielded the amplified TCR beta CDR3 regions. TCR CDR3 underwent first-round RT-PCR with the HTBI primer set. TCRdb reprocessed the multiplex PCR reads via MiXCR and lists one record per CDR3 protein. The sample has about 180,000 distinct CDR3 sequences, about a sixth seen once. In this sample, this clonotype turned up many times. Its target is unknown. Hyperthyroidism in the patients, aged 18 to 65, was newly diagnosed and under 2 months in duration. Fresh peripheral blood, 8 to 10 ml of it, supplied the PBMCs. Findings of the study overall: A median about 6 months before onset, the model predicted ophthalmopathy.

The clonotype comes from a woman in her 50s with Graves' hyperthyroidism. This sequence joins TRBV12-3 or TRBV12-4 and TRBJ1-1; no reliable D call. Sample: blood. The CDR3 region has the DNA TGTGCCAGCAGTTTAAATACCCCGGCGTACACTGAAGCTTTCTTT. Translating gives CASSLNTPAYTEAFF.